The 13 T cell receptor beta chains below were found in one sample sequenced in a study of cytomegalovirus exposure and HLA in healthy donors (dated by TCRdb to about 2017). The library was generated by the immunoSEQ multiplex PCR assay. For the multiplex PCR, a mixture combining 60 forward primers for TCR Vbeta segments and 13 reverse primers for TCR Jbeta segments was used. This immuneACCESS table, as held by TCRdb, lists in-frame sequences with V and J called but not all clones. Of the missing ones, under half trace to an unresolved V gene in checked studies; the others have no known cause. This sample holds some 190,000 clones; over 75% were observed only once. The ten largest clones add up to about 1.7% of the sample. The sample taken for sequencing was PBMCs. All receptors derive from a man between 18 and 35 years old in good health and CMV-seronegative.

The J gene is TRBJ2-7, the V gene TRBV2; no clear D. V was shortened by 4 bases and J by 3 bases, with 10 bases between the two germline ends. Per germline, CDR1 SNHLY and CDR2 FYNNEI. The CDR3 has 13 amino acids. CDR3 residues: CASSVEHFYEQYF. The CDR3 DNA follows: TGTGCCAGCAGTGTCGAGCACTTCTACGAGCAGTACTTC. Full variable domain (remainder filled in from reference TRBV2 and TRBJ2-7): EPEVTQTPSHQVTQMGQEVILRCVPISNHLYFYWYRQILGQKVEFLVSFYNNEISEKSEIFDDQFSVERPDGSNFTLKIRSTKLEDSAMYFCASSVEHFYEQYFGPGTRLTVT.

The chain recombines TRBV5-1 with TRBJ2-7, with D maybe TRBD1 (5 bases). V lost 0 bases and J lost 0, with 10 bases in between. The CDR3 loop spans 15 amino acids. Looked up from germline, CDR1 is SGHRS and CDR2 is YFSETQ. CDR3 bases: TGCGCCAGCAGCTTGGGGGGCGTGAGCTCCTACGAGCAGTACTTC. Translation: CASSLGGVSSYEQYF.

The rearrangement joins TRBV7-2 to TRBJ2-7; a possible D gene is TRBD1 (6 bases). Deletions cut 4 bases from V and 0 bases from J, with 16 bases between. The CDR3 is 16 amino acids. CDR1 is SGHTA, CDR2 FQGNSA, per germline. CDR3 DNA: TGTGCCAGCAGCTATAGTAGGACAGCGACCTCCTACGAGCAGTACTTC. Its protein product is CASSYSRTATSYEQYF.

Of note for this clone: Germline is not matched at one junction end, which may reflect a read error. The chain uses TRBV7-7 and TRBJ2-3, with D possibly TRBD2 on 7 matching bases. The germline gives CDR1 SSHAT, CDR2 FNYEAQ (reference sequence). The CDR3 extends over 18 amino acids. The CDR3 is CASSLVFNGGPSVDTQYF. CDR3 nucleotides: TGTGCTAGCAGCTTAGTTTTTAACGGGGGGCCAAGTGTGGATACGCAGTATTTT.

This clone was detected only once. This chain joins TRBV15 and TRBJ2-5; a weak D match, TRBD1 (6 bases). This CDR3 has 14 amino acids. Trimming left V 2 bases short and J 3 bases short, with 10 bases between. Per the germline V gene, CDR1 is LNHNV and CDR2 is YYDKDF (reference sequence). The CDR3 bases are TGTGCCACCAGCAGACCAGGGGTAAAAGAGACCCAGTACTTC. Amino acid sequence: CATSRPGVKETQYF.

The chain links TRBV7-9 to TRBJ2-1, with a tentative D call TRBD1 (6 bases). V was cut by 5 bases and J by 7 bases, with 30 bases left in between. This CDR3 has 19 residues. Germline-derived CDR1 and CDR2 are SEHNR and FQNEAQ (reference sequence). The CDR3 nucleotides are TGTGCCAGCAGCCCAGTGGGCCCCGGGACAACCACCCCGGCGAATGAGCAGTTCTTC. This gives the protein CASSPVGPGTTTPANEQFF.

V usage is TRBV2 and J usage is TRBJ2-2, with 7 bases matching TRBD2. The CDR3 is 15 residues long. Per the germline V gene, CDR1 is SNHLY and CDR2 is FYNNEI. V dropped 5 bases and J dropped 4; count of bases not matched to a gene: 7. The CDR3 is CASSKGLAATGELFF. The CDR3 nucleotides are TGTGCCAGCAGTAAAGGGCTAGCGGCCACCGGGGAGCTGTTTTTT.

The chain has TRBV10-3 and TRBJ1-1; TRBD1 matches 11 bases. CDR3 length: 14 residues. V was clipped by 8 bases and J by 0 bases; unmatched bases: 2. Germline V lookup: CDR1 ENHRY, CDR2 SYGVKD. CDR3: CAIGTGGMNTEAFF. The CDR3 DNA is TGTGCCATCGGGACAGGGGGGATGAACACTGAAGCTTTCTTT.

V and J are TRBV6-6 and TRBJ1-6; the match to TRBD1 covers 9 bases. Trimming cost V 0 bases and J 10 bases; bases outside gene matches: 4. Germline CDR1 and CDR2: MNHNY and SVGAGI (reference sequence). The CDR3 length is 15 residues. The CDR3 loop reads CASSYSGTGRSPLHF. Written as DNA, the CDR3 is TGTGCCAGCAGTTACTCCGGGACAGGGAGGTCACCCCTCCACTTT.

This clone was picked up a small number of times. This chain joins TRBV7-6 and TRBJ2-5; D remains unclear. With 2 bases removed from V and 5 bases from J, the gap between germline ends came to 3 bases. Germline V CDR1 and CDR2: SGHVS, FNYEAQ. The CDR3 contains 11 residues. The CDR3 loop is CASSLYETQYF. The CDR3 nucleotides are TGTGCCAGCAGCTTATATGAGACCCAGTACTTC.

This clone was detected once. The rearrangement uses TRBV2 and TRBJ2-2; weak D call: TRBD2 (5 bases). Deletions cut 6 bases from V and 7 bases from J, with 12 bases between. Germline V lookup: CDR1 SNHLY, CDR2 FYNNEI. This CDR3 has 13 residues. In DNA form, the CDR3 reads TGTGCCAGCAGACTAGTTCTCGGCGGGGAGCTGTTTTTT. Translated: CASRLVLGGELFF.

This clone has only a few counts. The rearrangement uses TRBV5-1 and TRBJ1-6; D gene unclear. Germline lookup yields CDR1 SGHRS and CDR2 YFSETQ. The length of the CDR3 is 16 residues. The V gene lost 0 bases and the J gene lost 6 bases, with 13 bases spanning the gap. The CDR3 bases are TGCGCCAGCAGCTTGGTTCCCAGCGTTATTAATTCACCCCTCCACTTT. This encodes CASSLVPSVINSPLHF.

This clone was counted only a few times. The rearrangement joins TRBV18 to TRBJ1-5; D gene unclear. The CDR3 has 13 residues. V lost 2 bases to trimming and J lost 4 bases, with 6 bases between them. Germline CDR1 and CDR2: KGHSH and LQKENI. The CDR3 region is CASSPVENQPQHF. CDR3 in DNA: TGTGCCAGCTCACCAGTCGAGAATCAGCCCCAGCATTTT.